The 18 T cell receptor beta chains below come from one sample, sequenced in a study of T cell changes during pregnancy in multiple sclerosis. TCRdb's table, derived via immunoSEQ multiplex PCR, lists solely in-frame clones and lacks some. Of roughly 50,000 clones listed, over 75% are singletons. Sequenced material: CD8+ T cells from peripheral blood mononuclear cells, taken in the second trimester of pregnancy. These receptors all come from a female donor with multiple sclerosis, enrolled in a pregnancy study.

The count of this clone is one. The CDR3 DNA reads TGTGCCAGCAGCTTGGCAGCGGGAGGGTACGATGAGCAGTTCTTC. Translated, it gives CASSLAAGGYDEQFF. The chain carries TRBV5-4 and TRBJ2-1; the match to TRBD2 covers 10 bases. Looked up from germline, CDR1 is SGHNT and CDR2 is YYREEE (reference sequence). The CDR3 runs to 15 residues. J was trimmed by 8 bases and V by 0 bases; bases with no gene match: 5.

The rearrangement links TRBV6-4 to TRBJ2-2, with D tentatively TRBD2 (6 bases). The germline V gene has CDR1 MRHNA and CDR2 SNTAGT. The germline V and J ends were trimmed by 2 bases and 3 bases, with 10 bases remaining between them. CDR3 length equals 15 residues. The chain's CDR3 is CASSDEAGYTGELFF. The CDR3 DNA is TGTGCCAGCAGTGACGAGGCGGGGTACACCGGGGAGCTGTTTTTT.

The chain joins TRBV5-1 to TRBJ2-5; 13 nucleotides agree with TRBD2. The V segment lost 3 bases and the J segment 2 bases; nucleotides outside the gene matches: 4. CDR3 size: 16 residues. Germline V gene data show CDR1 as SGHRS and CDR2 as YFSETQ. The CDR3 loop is CASSSALAGGQETQYF. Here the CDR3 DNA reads TGCGCCAGCAGCTCCGCACTAGCGGGAGGGCAAGAGACCCAGTACTTC. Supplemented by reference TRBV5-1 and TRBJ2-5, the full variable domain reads KAGVTQTPRYLIKTRGQQVTLSCSPISGHRSVSWYQQTPGQGLQFLFEYFSETQRNKGNFPGRFSGRQFSNSRSEMNVSTLELGDSALYLCASSSALAGGQETQYFGPGTRLLVL.

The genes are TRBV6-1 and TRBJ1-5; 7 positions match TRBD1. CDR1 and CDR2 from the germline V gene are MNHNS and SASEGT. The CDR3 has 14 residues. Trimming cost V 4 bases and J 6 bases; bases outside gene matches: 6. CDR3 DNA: TGTGCCAGCAGTGGGGCAGGGGGGAGTCAGCCCCAGCATTTT. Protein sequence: CASSGAGGSQPQHF.

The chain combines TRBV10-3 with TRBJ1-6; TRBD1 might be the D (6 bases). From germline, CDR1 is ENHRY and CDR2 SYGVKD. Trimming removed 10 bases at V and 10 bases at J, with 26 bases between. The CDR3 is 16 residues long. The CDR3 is CATSNPSGRGESPLHF. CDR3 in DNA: TGTGCCACGAGCAACCCGTCGGGCAGGGGCGAGTCACCCCTCCACTTT.

CDR3 nucleotide sequence: TGTGCCAGCTCTCGAGGGGGTGTGAACACTGAAGCTTTCTTT. This translates into CASSRGGVNTEAFF. The chain couples TRBV7-9 to TRBJ1-1; TRBD1 might be the D (6 bases). The CDR3 consists of 14 residues. V shed 8 bases and J shed 0 bases, with 13 bases lying between them. CDR1 and CDR2 (germline): SEHNR, FQNEAQ (reference sequence).

The CDR3 sequence is CASSSRDSVEQYF. Here the CDR3 DNA reads TGTGCCAGCAGCTCGCGGGACAGTGTAGAGCAGTACTTC. The chain uses TRBV7-9 and TRBJ2-7, with D possibly matching TRBD1 (7 bases). The CDR3 runs to 13 residues. Per the germline V gene, CDR1 is SEHNR and CDR2 is FQNEAQ (reference sequence). Trimming removed 4 bases at V and 7 bases at J, with 14 bases between.

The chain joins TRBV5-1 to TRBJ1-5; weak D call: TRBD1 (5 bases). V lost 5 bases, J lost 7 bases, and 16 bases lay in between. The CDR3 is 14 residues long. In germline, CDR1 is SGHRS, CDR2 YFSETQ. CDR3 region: CASSRWGGEQPQHF. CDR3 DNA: TGCGCCAGCAGTCGTTGGGGGGGAGAACAGCCCCAGCATTTT.

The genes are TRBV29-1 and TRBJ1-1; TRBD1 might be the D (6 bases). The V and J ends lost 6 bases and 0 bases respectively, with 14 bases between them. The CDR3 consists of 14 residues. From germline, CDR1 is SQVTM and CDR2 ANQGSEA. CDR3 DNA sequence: TGCAGCGTCGGGGGGGCGAGTTTGAACACTGAAGCTTTCTTT. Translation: CSVGGASLNTEAFF.

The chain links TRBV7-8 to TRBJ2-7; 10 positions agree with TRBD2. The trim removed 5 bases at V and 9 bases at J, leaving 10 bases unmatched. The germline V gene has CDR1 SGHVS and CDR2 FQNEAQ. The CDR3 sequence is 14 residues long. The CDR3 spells CASSRTSGGGGQYF. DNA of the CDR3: TGTGCCAGCAGCCGGACGAGCGGGGGGGGTGGGCAGTACTTC.

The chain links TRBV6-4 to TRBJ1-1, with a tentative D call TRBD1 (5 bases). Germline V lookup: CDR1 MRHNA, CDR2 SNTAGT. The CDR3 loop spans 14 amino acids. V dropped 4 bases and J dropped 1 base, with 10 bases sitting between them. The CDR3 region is CASSAGGENTEAFF. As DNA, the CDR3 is TGTGCCAGCAGTGCGGGAGGGGAGAACACTGAAGCTTTCTTT.

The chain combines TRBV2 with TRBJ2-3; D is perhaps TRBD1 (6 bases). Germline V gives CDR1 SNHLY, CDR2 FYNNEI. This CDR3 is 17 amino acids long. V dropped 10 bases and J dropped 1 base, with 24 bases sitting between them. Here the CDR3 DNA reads TGTGCCACCATAGGGCAGGGGATAAGTGGGGGCACAGATACGCAGTATTTT. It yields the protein CATIGQGISGGTDTQYF.

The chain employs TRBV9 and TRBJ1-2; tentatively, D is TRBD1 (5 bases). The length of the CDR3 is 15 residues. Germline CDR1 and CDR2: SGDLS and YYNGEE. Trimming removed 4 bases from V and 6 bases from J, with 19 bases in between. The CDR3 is CASSTTVGGEDGYTF. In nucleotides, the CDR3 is TGTGCCAGCAGCACAACCGTTGGGGGGGAGGATGGCTACACCTTC.

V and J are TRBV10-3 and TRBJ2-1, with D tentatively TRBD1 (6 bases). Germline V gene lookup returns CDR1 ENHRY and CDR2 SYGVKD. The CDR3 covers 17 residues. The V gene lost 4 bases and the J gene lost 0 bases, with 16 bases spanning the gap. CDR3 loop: CAISGGHFPPSYNEQFF. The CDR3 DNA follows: TGTGCCATCAGTGGGGGACATTTTCCTCCCTCCTACAATGAGCAGTTCTTC.

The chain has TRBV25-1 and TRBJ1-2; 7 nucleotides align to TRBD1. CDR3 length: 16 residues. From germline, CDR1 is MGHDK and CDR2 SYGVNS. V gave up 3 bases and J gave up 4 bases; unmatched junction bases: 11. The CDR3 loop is CASSDSSGQSVYGYTF. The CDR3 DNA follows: TGTGCCAGCAGTGATAGCTCGGGACAGTCAGTCTATGGCTACACCTTC.

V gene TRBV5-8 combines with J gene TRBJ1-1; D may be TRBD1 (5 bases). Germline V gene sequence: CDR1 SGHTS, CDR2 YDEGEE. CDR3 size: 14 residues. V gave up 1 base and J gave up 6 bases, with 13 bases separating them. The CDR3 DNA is TGTGCCAGCAGCTTGTTGACCGACAGTGCTGAAGCTTTCTTT. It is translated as CASSLLTDSAEAFF. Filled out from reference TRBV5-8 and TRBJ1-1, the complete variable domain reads EAGVTQSPTHLIKTRGQQATLRCSPISGHTSVYWYQQALGLGLQFLLWYDEGEERNRGNFPPRFSGRQFPNYSSELNVNALELEDSALYLCASSLLTDSAEAFFGQGTRLTVV.

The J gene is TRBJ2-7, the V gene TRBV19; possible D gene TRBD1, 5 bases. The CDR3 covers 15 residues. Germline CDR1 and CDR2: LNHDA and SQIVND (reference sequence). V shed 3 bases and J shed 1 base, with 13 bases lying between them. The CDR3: CASSMADRGSYEQYF. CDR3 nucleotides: TGTGCCAGTAGTATGGCGGATAGGGGTTCCTACGAGCAGTACTTC.

The CDR3 loop reads CASSFFGVTGNEQFF. CDR3 DNA sequence: TGTGCCAGCAGCTTTTTTGGGGTCACGGGGAATGAGCAGTTCTTC. The gene calls are TRBV7-9 and TRBJ2-1; maybe TRBD2 (5 bases). Trimming removed 3 bases at V and 7 bases at J, with 16 bases between. This CDR3 contains 15 residues. Germline assignment: CDR1 SEHNR and CDR2 FQNEAQ (reference sequence).